This T cell receptor beta chain was captured by sequencing in a study of cytomegalovirus exposure and HLA in healthy donors. Findings of the study overall: Researchers counted around 180 TCR beta chains as cytomegalovirus-associated.

Germline V gene lookup returns CDR1 SGDLS and CDR2 YYNGEE. The CDR3 is 14 amino acids. Trimming took off 3 bases at V and 4 bases at J, with 12 bases between the two ends. With 60 Vbeta and 13 Jbeta primers, the PCR was carried out. Using immunoSEQ multiplex PCR, the repertoire was profiled, and TCRdb retains in-frame clones only, with some absent. Of about 68,000 clones in the sample, over 75% were seen once. To note about this clone: Its antigen is unidentified.

Donors were nominally healthy when sampled, though unrecorded immune exposures were likely. This chain links TRBV9 with TRBJ2-3; the D gene is possibly TRBD2 (5 bases). What was sequenced was PBMCs. The sequence was collected from a human donor in good health. This CDR3 reads CASSERGLADTQYF. DNA of the CDR3: TGTGCCAGCAGCGAGAGAGGACTTGCAGATACGCAGTATTTT.